This is a list of T cell receptor beta chains from one sample in a study of vaccination and CD4 T cells after COVID-19. No antigen has been identified for these receptors. From the PCR reads, TCRdb called clonotypes with MiXCR, one entry per CDR3 protein. Of around 7,400 distinct CDR3 sequences listed, around 53% are singletons. The sample was CD4+ T cells from blood, cultured in vitro. These receptors were collected from a human donor in good health. Each CDR3 is given with its conserved first and last residue. Each record gives: V gene, clone size, J gene, D gene, CDR3 protein, CDR3 DNA. D genes are given only for firm matches. Where a row states a size, it is once, few, many or the class of an expanded clone; other rows omit it.

TRBV7-2	few	TRBJ1-5	NA	CASSSRGAGNQPQHF	TGTGCCAGCAGCTCGCGGGGCGCGGGCAATCAGCCCCAGCATTTT
TRBV19	NA	TRBJ2-3	TRBD2	CASYAAGGSTDTQYF	TGTGCCAGTTATGCGGCGGGAGGCAGCACAGATACGCAGTATTTT
TRBV24-1	NA	TRBJ2-3	TRBD1	CATSQGAGGSTDTQYF	TGTGCCACCAGTCAGGGCGCAGGGGGCTCAACAGATACGCAGTATTTT
TRBV6-4	NA	TRBJ2-3	TRBD2	CASSPTSGMASLSTDTQYF	TGTGCCAGCAGTCCGACTAGCGGGATGGCGTCCCTAAGCACAGATACGCAGTATTTT
TRBV6-2/TRBV6-3	once	TRBJ2-7	NA	CASSYGTNSYEQYF	TGTGCCAGCAGTTACGGGACAAACTCCTACGAGCAGTACTTC
TRBV12-5	NA	TRBJ2-5	NA	CASGTGLPVQGETQYF	TGTGCTAGTGGTACAGGGCTCCCGGTCCAAGGGGAGACCCAGTACTTC
TRBV4-2	few	TRBJ1-5	TRBD1	CASSPGFRDRNSNQPQHF	TGTGCCAGCAGCCCGGGCTTTAGGGACAGGAATAGCAATCAGCCCCAGCATTTT
TRBV29-1	NA	TRBJ1-5	TRBD1	CSVGQGAGNQPQHF	TGCAGCGTCGGACAGGGGGCCGGCAATCAGCCCCAGCATTTT
TRBV6-1	NA	TRBJ2-5	TRBD2	CASSDILTSGLAGEETQYF	TGTGCCAGCAGTGATATTTTAACTAGCGGGCTGGCGGGAGAGGAGACCCAGTACTTC
TRBV6-1	NA	TRBJ1-3	NA	CASTLTGGGSGNTIYF	TGTGCCAGCACTCTTACGGGCGGGGGCAGTGGAAACACCATATATTTT
TRBV6-1	few	TRBJ1-1	NA	CATGEFGGAEAFF	TGTGCCACGGGCGAATTTGGCGGGGCTGAAGCTTTCTTT
TRBV24-1	few	TRBJ2-3	NA	CATSDSLGGTGTQYF	TGTGCCACCAGTGATTCCCTTGGGGGGACGGGTACGCAGTATTTT
TRBV7-6	few	TRBJ1-5	NA	CASSLRGQPQHF	TGTGCCAGCAGCTTGAGGGGTCAGCCCCAGCATTTT
TRBV6-1	NA	TRBJ1-5	NA	CASSVNRALGGNQPQHF	TGTGCCAGCAGTGTCAACAGGGCCTTAGGGGGAAATCAGCCCCAGCATTTT
TRBV28	NA	TRBJ1-2	TRBD1	CASSLPGRTGPYGYTF	TGTGCCAGCAGTTTACCCGGCAGGACAGGGCCCTATGGCTACACCTTC
TRBV6-5	NA	TRBJ2-1	TRBD2	CASSSRTSGGDEQFF	TGTGCCAGCAGTTCCCGGACTAGCGGGGGAGATGAGCAGTTCTTC
TRBV20-1	NA	TRBJ2-1	NA	CSARVGSLTDEQFF	TGCAGTGCTAGAGTTGGCTCATTAACCGATGAGCAGTTCTTC
TRBV29-1	NA	TRBJ2-5	NA	CSVGGLGETQYF	TGCAGCGTTGGAGGGTTGGGAGAGACCCAGTACTTC
TRBV19	NA	TRBJ1-1	NA	CASSWSQGASNTEAFF	TGTGCCAGTAGTTGGTCGCAGGGCGCTAGTAACACTGAAGCTTTCTTT
TRBV11-2	NA	TRBJ1-1	NA	CASSHFLGGVTEAFF	TGTGCCAGCAGCCACTTCTTGGGCGGGGTCACTGAAGCTTTCTTT
TRBV19	NA	TRBJ1-1	TRBD1	CASSSLGTDTEAFF	TGTGCCAGTAGTAGCCTCGGGACAGACACTGAAGCTTTCTTT
TRBV7-8	NA	TRBJ2-1	NA	CASSPRLQNKGNEQFF	TGTGCCAGCAGCCCCCGACTTCAAAACAAGGGGAATGAGCAGTTCTTC
TRBV6-4	few	TRBJ2-7	NA	CASSPTGEPYEQYF	TGTGCCAGCAGCCCGACAGGAGAACCATACGAGCAGTACTTC
TRBV6-4	NA	TRBJ1-5	TRBD1	CASSATGALGQPQHF	TGTGCCAGCAGTGCTACAGGGGCACTGGGGCAGCCCCAGCATTTT
TRBV20-1	NA	TRBJ1-5	NA	CSAPGGGVNQPQHF	TGCAGTGCTCCCGGGGGAGGGGTCAATCAGCCCCAGCATTTT
TRBV15	few	TRBJ2-2	NA	CATSRPRGRTGELFF	TGTGCCACCAGTCGACCCCGCGGCCGGACCGGGGAGCTGTTTTTT
TRBV6-1	few	TRBJ1-3	NA	CASSENSGNTIYF	TGTGCCAGCAGTGAGAATTCTGGAAACACCATATATTTT
TRBV30	once	TRBJ2-3	TRBD2	CAAGGTTDTQYF	TGTGCAGCGGGGGGGACCACAGATACGCAGTATTTT
TRBV2	NA	TRBJ2-1	NA	CASSYDKISYNEQFF	TGTGCCAGCAGTTACGACAAGATCTCCTACAATGAGCAGTTCTTC
TRBV7-9	NA	TRBJ2-5	NA	CASSEGNMNQYF	TGTGCCAGCAGCGAGGGGAATATGAACCAGTACTTC
TRBV18	NA	TRBJ1-2	TRBD1	CASSRLPGQGYGYTF	TGTGCCAGCTCACGCTTACCGGGACAGGGATATGGCTACACCTTC
TRBV24-1	NA	TRBJ2-3	TRBD2	CATSDPAGGTLTQYF	TGTGCCACCAGTGACCCCGCCGGGGGGACGCTTACGCAGTATTTT
TRBV7-9	NA	TRBJ2-3	TRBD2	CASSRLAGDMRSTDTQYF	TGTGCCAGCAGCCGCCTAGCGGGGGACATGAGGAGCACAGATACGCAGTATTTT
TRBV2	few	TRBJ1-2	TRBD1	CASSFGTADGYTF	TGTGCCAGCAGTTTTGGGACAGCCGATGGCTACACCTTC
TRBV6-1	few	TRBJ1-1	TRBD1	CASSDAGTGDLVFF	TGTGCCAGCAGTGACGCCGGGACAGGGGACTTGGTTTTCTTT
TRBV4-2	few	TRBJ2-7	NA	CASRPALDLYEQYF	TGTGCCAGCAGGCCAGCCCTCGACCTCTACGAGCAGTACTTC
TRBV2	few	TRBJ1-2	NA	CASSESGYGYTF	TGTGCCAGCAGTGAGTCGGGCTATGGCTACACCTTC
TRBV7-8	NA	TRBJ2-7	TRBD2	CASTKLTGTRHYEQYF	TGTGCCAGCACAAAACTGACCGGGACTAGGCACTACGAGCAGTACTTC
TRBV11-1	once	TRBJ2-1	NA	CASSPAGGEQFF	TGTGCCAGCAGTCCGGCAGGCGGTGAGCAGTTCTTC
TRBV10-3	NA	TRBJ2-1	NA	CAISGDSGKYYNEQFF	TGTGCCATCAGTGGGGATTCGGGGAAATACTACAATGAGCAGTTCTTC
TRBV12-3/TRBV12-4	NA	TRBJ1-1	TRBD1	CASRLRQGVNTEAFF	TGTGCCAGCAGACTCCGACAGGGGGTGAACACTGAAGCTTTCTTT
TRBV4-3	few	TRBJ2-2	TRBD1	CASSQDGSGTVNTGELFF	TGCGCCAGCAGCCAAGACGGATCCGGGACAGTGAACACCGGGGAGCTGTTTTTT
TRBV7-8	once	TRBJ1-3	NA	CASTRGDPGNTIYF	TGTGCCAGCACCCGAGGGGATCCCGGAAACACCATATATTTT
TRBV19	NA	TRBJ2-5	NA	CASRQQGMGQETQYF	TGTGCCAGTAGACAACAGGGAATGGGGCAAGAGACCCAGTACTTC
TRBV19	NA	TRBJ2-1	NA	CASSSGPVAEQFF	TGTGCCAGTAGCAGCGGCCCGGTCGCCGAGCAGTTCTTC
TRBV19	NA	TRBJ2-6	NA	CASNLGVQDVLTF	TGTGCCAGTAATCTAGGAGTACAGGACGTCCTGACTTTC
TRBV10-3	few	TRBJ1-2	NA	CAISDFFRDTDADYGYTF	TGTGCCATCAGTGATTTTTTCCGGGACACGGACGCGGACTATGGCTACACCTTC
TRBV30	NA	TRBJ1-2	NA	CAWRKGGAGYTF	TGTGCCTGGAGGAAAGGAGGGGCTGGCTACACCTTC
TRBV10-3	few	TRBJ1-2	TRBD1	CAISDGLGQGAGGYTF	TGTGCCATCAGTGATGGCCTGGGACAGGGGGCCGGTGGCTACACCTTC
TRBV20-1	NA	TRBJ2-5	TRBD2	CSATHPSGGAQTQYF	TGCAGTGCTACCCACCCCAGCGGGGGGGCTCAGACCCAGTACTTC
TRBV5-1	once	TRBJ1-2	NA	CASSLELGGYTF	TGCGCCAGCAGCTTGGAGTTAGGTGGCTACACCTTC
TRBV6-1	NA	TRBJ2-5	TRBD2	CASSSGGPQETQYF	TGTGCCAGTTCTAGCGGGGGGCCTCAAGAGACCCAGTACTTC
TRBV2	NA	TRBJ2-7	TRBD1	CASSRDRALGEQYF	TGTGCCAGCAGCAGGGACAGGGCCCTTGGAGAGCAGTACTTC
TRBV24-1	once	TRBJ1-5	TRBD1	CATSGTGGSNQPQHF	TGTGCCACCAGTGGTACAGGGGGTAGCAATCAGCCCCAGCATTTT
TRBV7-2	NA	TRBJ1-2	NA	CASSPPENYGYTF	TGTGCCAGCAGCCCCCCAGAAAACTATGGCTACACCTTC
TRBV5-1	NA	TRBJ1-1	TRBD1	CASSLGDRGPAAEAFF	TGCGCCAGCAGCTTGGGTGACAGGGGTCCGGCGGCTGAAGCTTTCTTT
TRBV7-9	NA	TRBJ1-1	NA	CASGQGGNTEAFF	TGTGCCAGCGGCCAGGGCGGGAACACTGAAGCTTTCTTT
TRBV4-3	NA	TRBJ2-3	NA	CASSQARDSTDTQYF	TGCGCCAGCAGCCAAGCTAGGGACAGCACAGATACGCAGTATTTT
TRBV4-2	few	TRBJ2-3	TRBD2	CASRSVAGGPADTQYF	TGTGCCAGCAGGTCAGTAGCGGGAGGGCCCGCAGATACGCAGTATTTT